The sequence of this TCR beta chain was determined in a study of CD8 T cells in ankylosing spondylitis. Overall study results and limits: Past research had described some motif variants in reactive arthritis synovial fluid and blood. Characteristic of ankylosing spondylitis blood, it appeared, was a TCR beta motif comprising several highly homologous variants. Significant enrichment of disease-linked clones was reportedly seen in matched ankylosing spondylitis synovial fluid.

The authors made TCR beta libraries by quantitative 5'-RACE with molecular barcodes. TCRdb re-called the 5' RACE reads through MiXCR, storing one row per CDR3 protein. Among around 340,000 distinct CDR3 sequences listed, around 15% were seen once. Per germline, CDR1 DFQATT and CDR2 SNEGSKA (reference sequence). CDR3 length: 13 residues. Trimming shortened V by 0 bases and J by 5 bases, and 10 bases separated the two germline ends. This clonotype was counted ten times or more. What it binds is not known. The sample comprised blood, either unsorted or a sorted T cell fraction (not recorded which). The chain is built from TRBV20-1 and TRBJ1-1, with D maybe TRBD1 (5 bases). This TCR was sampled from a male donor with ankylosing spondylitis or in good health (not recorded which). The CDR3 region has the DNA TGCAGTGCTAGAGACACTCAGGGAACTGAAGCTTTCTTT. Its translation is CSARDTQGTEAFF.